This T cell receptor beta chain was obtained from a study of blood T cells in healthy people across ages. Findings and limits, study-wide: Unsorted PBMCs blocked a conclusive comparison of naive and antigen-experienced cells.

The authors ran a second PCR of roughly 6 to 11 cycles using a sample-barcoded 5' primer and a J-beta primer mix. Each CDR3 protein is one row after TCRdb ran MiXCR on the 5' RACE reads. Of over a million distinct CDR3 sequences in the sample, less than 45% were seen once. About this clonotype: What it recognizes is unknown.

Specimen: blood. This sequence originates from a young woman in good health.

The CDR3 is CSARDLGPSGSTDTQYF. The CDR3 DNA is TGCAGTGCTAGAGATCTAGGGCCTAGCGGAAGCACAGATACGCAGTATTTT. This chain uses TRBV20-1 with TRBJ2-3, with TRBD2 identical over 7 bases. Per germline, CDR1 DFQATT and CDR2 SNEGSKA (reference sequence). The CDR3 totals 17 residues. J was trimmed by 0 bases and V by 0 bases; bases with no gene match: 9.